This TCR beta chain was captured in a study of T cells after yellow fever vaccination. This clonotype came up a few times. The CDR3 totals 14 residues. Germline values: CDR1 SGHDT, CDR2 YYEEEE. V lost 3 bases, J lost 5 bases, and 11 bases lay in between. From the 5' RACE reads, TCRdb called clonotypes with MiXCR, one entry per CDR3 protein. In the table there are 500,000 to 650,000 distinct CDR3 sequences, around 16% of which are singletons. The origin of this receptor is a man younger than 35 who received the YFV17D yellow fever vaccine. The sample was PBMCs, taken 5 days after the first yellow fever vaccination. The chain joins TRBV5-6 to TRBJ2-2; D possibly corresponds to TRBD1 (5 bases). CDR3 nucleotides: TGTGCCAGCAGCTGGGTCCCAGGGACCGGGGAGCTGTTTTTT. This codes for CASSWVPGTGELFF.